This T cell receptor beta chain comes out of a study of CD4 T cell repertoires in COVID-19 (TCRdb year 2021). In terms of the full investigation: For cross-reactivity analysis, CFSE-low cells were expanded with IL-2 for nine to eleven days, then relabeled and restimulated with spike proteins from other coronaviruses. The study characterized naturally processed CD4+ T cell responses to SARS-CoV-2 spike and nucleoprotein in COVID-19-recovered individuals, using TCR Vbeta sequencing to assess clonal composition. In a few recovered individuals, the TCR Vbeta repertoire of SARS-CoV-2-reactive T cells was analyzed at the subset level.

The investigation overall reported the following: Several of the most expanded SARS-CoV-2-reactive clonotypes were present in two or all three memory subsets, which suggests intraclonal diversification. Between roughly 7 and 25% of SARS-CoV-2 clonotypes were also detected in secondary cultures stimulated with SARS-CoV and/or HKU1 spike, a finding consistent with cross-reactivity.

This clone came up a few times. The target of this receptor is not known. No quality values exist for individual bases; no much larger clone is one base distant. The protocol used for the library was the immunoSEQ multiplex PCR assay. Per the source publication's procedure: The Chao-Jaccard similarity index and the number of shared clonotypes were used to measure repertoire overlap between subsets. In TCRdb, the immuneACCESS table is reduced to in-frame sequences with V and J assigned. These tables do not hold every clone; where another copy was compared, an unresolved V gene accounts for under half, and the others remain unexplained. V and J calls and clone size come straight from that table; D and trimming were deduced from the DNA. This sample holds 65,000 to 95,000 clones; 83% were observed only once. The top ten clonotypes cover roughly 0.6% of the sample. Sample time point, as interpreted from the label and publication: sample from a COVID-19-recovered individual after infection. Patients who had recovered from mild-to-severe COVID-19 served as donors. Uncultured memory T cell samples were sequenced directly after ex vivo isolation. CD4+ total memory, central memory, effector memory and circulating T follicular helper cells were isolated from peripheral blood mononuclear cells.

The sample here was CD4+ T cells from peripheral blood, taken after recovery from COVID-19. This TCR derives from a human donor who had COVID-19.

The nucleotide sequence is given as TGTGCCAGCAGTACGGGATTCAACAGCGGTACTGAAGCTTTCTTT. This sequence encodes CASSTGFNSGTEAFF. The chain joins TRBV2 to TRBJ1-1; there is no confident call for the D gene. CDR1 and CDR2, per the germline V gene, are SNHLY and FYNNEI. V is shortened by 5 bases, J by 5 bases, and the region joining them spans 18 bases. The CDR3 has 15 amino acids, counting the end cysteine and phenylalanine. Only the CDR3 DNA is retained, 45 bases long and in frame from the first base.